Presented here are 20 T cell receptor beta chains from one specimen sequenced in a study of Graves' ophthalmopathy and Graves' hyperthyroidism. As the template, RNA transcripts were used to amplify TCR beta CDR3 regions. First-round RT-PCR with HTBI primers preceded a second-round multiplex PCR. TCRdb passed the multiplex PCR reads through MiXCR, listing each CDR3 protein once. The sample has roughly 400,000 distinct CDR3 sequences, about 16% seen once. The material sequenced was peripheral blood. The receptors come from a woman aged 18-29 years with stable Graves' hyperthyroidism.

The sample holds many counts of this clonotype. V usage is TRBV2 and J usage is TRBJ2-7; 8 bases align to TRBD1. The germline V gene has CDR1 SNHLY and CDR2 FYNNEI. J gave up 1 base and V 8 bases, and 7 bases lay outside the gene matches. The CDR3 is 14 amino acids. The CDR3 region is CASGPGQASYEQYF. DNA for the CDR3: TGTGCCAGCGGACCGGGACAGGCTTCCTACGAGCAGTACTTC.

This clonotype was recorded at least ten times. CDR3 residues: CSGVRGAGNEQYF. CDR3 in DNA: TGCAGCGGAGTACGGGGAGCGGGAAACGAGCAGTACTTC. The J gene is TRBJ2-7, the V gene TRBV29-1, with 7 bases lining up with TRBD2. The CDR3 is 13 amino acids. V lost 7 bases, J lost 5 bases, and 11 bases stayed unmatched. CDR1 is SQVTM and CDR2 is ANQGSEA in the germline V gene.

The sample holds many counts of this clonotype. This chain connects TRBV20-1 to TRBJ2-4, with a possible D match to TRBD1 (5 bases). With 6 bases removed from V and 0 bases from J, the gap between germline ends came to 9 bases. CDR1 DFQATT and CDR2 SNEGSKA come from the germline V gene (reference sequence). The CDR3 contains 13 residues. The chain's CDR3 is CSARVLAKNIQYF. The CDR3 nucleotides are TGCAGTGCCAGGGTTTTAGCCAAAAACATTCAGTACTTC.

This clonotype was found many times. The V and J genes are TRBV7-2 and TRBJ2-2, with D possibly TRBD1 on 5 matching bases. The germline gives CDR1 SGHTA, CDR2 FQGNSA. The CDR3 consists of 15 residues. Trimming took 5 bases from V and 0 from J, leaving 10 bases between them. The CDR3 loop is CASSLAGSNTGELFF. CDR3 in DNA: TGTGCCAGCAGCCTCGCAGGGTCGAACACCGGGGAGCTGTTTTTT.

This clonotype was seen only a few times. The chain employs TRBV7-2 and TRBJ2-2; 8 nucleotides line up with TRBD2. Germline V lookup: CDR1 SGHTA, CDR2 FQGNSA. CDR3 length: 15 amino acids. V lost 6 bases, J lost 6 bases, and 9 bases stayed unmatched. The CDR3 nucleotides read TGTGCCAGCAGTTTACGGAGCGGGGGCGCCGGGGAGCTGTTTTTT. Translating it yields CASSLRSGGAGELFF.

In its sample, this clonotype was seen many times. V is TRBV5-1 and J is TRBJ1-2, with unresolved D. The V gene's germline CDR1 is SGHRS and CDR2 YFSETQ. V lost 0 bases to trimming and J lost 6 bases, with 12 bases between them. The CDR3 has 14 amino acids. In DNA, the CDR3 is TGCGCCAGCAGCTTGGGGCAGGCTGGGGATGGCTACACCTTC. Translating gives CASSLGQAGDGYTF.

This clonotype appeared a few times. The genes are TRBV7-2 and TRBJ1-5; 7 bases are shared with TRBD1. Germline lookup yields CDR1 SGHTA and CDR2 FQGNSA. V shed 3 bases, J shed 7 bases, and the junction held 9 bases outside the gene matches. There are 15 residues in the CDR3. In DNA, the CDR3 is TGTGCCAGCAGCTTCACAGGGGTGTGGGGACAGCCCCAGCATTTT. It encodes CASSFTGVWGQPQHF. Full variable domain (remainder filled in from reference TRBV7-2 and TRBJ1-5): GAGVSQSPSNKVTEKGKDVELRCDPISGHTALYWYRQSLGQGLEFLIYFQGNSAPDKSGLPSDRFSAERTGGSVSTLTIQRTQQEDSAVYLCASSFTGVWGQPQHFGDGTRLSIL.

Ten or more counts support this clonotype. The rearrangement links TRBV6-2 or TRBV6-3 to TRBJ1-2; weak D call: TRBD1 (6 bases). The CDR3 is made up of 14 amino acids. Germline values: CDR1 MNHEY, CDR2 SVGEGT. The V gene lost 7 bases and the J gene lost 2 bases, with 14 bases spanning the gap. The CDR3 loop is CASINGQKNYGYTF. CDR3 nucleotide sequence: TGTGCCAGCATTAACGGACAGAAAAACTATGGCTACACCTTC.

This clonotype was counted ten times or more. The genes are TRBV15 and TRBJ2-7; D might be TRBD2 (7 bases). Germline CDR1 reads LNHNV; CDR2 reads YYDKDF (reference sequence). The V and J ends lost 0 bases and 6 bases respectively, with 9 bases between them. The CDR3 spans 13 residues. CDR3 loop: CATSRDRGGEQYF. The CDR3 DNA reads TGTGCCACCAGCAGAGATAGGGGGGGCGAGCAGTACTTC.

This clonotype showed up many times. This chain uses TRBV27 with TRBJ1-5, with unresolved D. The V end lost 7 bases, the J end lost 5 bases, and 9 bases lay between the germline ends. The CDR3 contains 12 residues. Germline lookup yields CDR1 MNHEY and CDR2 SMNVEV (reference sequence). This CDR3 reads CASTSGHQPQHF. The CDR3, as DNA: TGTGCCAGCACATCCGGTCATCAGCCCCAGCATTTT.

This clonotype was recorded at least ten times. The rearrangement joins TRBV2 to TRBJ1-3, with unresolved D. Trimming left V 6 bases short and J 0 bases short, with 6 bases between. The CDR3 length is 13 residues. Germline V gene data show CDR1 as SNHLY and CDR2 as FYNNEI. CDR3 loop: CASSVFSGNTIYF. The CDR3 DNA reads TGTGCCAGCAGCGTCTTCTCTGGAAACACCATATATTTT.

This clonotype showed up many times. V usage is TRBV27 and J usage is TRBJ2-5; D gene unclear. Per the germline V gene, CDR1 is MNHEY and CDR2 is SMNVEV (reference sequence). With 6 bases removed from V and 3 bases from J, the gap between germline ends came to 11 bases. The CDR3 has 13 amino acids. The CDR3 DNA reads TGTGCCAGCAGAGATCTCAGAGAAGAGACCCAGTACTTC. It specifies CASRDLREETQYF.

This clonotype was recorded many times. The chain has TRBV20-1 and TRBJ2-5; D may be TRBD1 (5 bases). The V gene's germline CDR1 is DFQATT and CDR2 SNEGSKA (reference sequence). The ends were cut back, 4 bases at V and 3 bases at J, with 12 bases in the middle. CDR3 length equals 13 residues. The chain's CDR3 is CSATQGWEETQYF. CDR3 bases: TGCAGTGCTACCCAGGGTTGGGAAGAGACCCAGTACTTC.

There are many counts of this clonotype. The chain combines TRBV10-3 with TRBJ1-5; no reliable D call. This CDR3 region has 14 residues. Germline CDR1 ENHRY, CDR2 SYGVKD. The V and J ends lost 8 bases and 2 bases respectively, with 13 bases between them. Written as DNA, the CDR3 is TGTGCCATCGGCGGACCTCGTGGCAATCAGCCCCAGCATTTT. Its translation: CAIGGPRGNQPQHF.

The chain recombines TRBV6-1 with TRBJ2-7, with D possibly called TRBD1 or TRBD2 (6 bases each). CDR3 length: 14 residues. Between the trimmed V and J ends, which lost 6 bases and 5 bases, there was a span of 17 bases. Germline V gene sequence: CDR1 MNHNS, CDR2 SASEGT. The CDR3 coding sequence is TGTGCCAGCAGACAAACAGGGAGGTCGGACGAGCAGTACTTC. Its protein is CASRQTGRSDEQYF.

CDR3 sequence: CASSGGGAKNIQYF. CDR3 bases: TGTGCCAGCAGTGGCGGGGGAGCCAAAAACATTCAGTACTTC. The V and J genes are TRBV6-1 and TRBJ2-4; 7 bases are a match to TRBD2. This CDR3 is 14 amino acids long. Trimming removed 4 bases from V and 0 bases from J; junction bases left unmatched: 0. In germline, CDR1 is MNHNS, CDR2 SASEGT.

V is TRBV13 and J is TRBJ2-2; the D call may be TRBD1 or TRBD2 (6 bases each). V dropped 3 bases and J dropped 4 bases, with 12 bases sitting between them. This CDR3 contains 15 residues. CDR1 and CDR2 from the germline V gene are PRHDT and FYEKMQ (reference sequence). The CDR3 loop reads CASSFLGGLTGELFF. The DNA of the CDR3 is TGTGCCAGCAGCTTCTTGGGGGGCCTCACCGGGGAGCTGTTTTTT.

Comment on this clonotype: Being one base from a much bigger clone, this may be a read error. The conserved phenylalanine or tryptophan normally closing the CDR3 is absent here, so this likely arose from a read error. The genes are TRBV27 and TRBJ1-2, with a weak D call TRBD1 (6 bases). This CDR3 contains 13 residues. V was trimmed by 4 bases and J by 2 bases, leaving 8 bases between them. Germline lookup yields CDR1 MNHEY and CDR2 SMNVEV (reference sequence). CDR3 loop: CASSWGPNYGYTS. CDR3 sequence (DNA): TGTGCCAGCAGTTGGGGGCCGAACTATGGCTACACCTCC.

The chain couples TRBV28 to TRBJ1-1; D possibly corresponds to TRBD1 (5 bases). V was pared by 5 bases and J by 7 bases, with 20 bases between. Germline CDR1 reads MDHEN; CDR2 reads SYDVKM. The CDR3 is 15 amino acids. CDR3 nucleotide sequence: TGTGCCAGCAGTCCCTCGGGACCGGGCGGTGGTGAAGCTTTCTTT. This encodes CASSPSGPGGGEAFF.

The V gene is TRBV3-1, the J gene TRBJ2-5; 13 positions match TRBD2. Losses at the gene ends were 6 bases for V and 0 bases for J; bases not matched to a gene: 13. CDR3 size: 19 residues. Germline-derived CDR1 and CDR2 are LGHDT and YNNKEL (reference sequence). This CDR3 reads CASRGETSGGIEYQETQYF. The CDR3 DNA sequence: TGTGCCAGCAGGGGGGAGACTAGCGGGGGGATTGAGTACCAAGAGACCCAGTACTTC.